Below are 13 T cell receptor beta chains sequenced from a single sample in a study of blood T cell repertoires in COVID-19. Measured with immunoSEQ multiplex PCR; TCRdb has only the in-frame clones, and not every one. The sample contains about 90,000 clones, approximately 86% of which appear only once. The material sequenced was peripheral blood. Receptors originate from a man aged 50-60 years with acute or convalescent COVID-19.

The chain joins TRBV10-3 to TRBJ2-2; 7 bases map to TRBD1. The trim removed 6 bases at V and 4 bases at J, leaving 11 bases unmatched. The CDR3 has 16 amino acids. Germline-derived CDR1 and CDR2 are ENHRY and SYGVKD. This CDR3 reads CAIRLTGSTVTGELFF. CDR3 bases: TGTGCCATCAGATTGACAGGGTCCACGGTCACCGGGGAGCTGTTTTTT.

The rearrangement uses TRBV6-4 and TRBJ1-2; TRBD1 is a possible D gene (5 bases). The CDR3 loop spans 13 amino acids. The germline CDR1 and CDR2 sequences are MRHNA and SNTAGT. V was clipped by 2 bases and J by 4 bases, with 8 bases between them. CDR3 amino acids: CASSDGGGYGYTF. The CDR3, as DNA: TGTGCCAGCAGTGACGGGGGAGGCTATGGCTACACCTTC.

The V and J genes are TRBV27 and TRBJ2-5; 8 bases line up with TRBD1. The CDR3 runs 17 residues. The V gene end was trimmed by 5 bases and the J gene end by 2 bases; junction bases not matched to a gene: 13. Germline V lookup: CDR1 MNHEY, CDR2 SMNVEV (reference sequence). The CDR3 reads CASSPDSQGQGQETQYF. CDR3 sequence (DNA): TGTGCCAGCAGTCCCGACTCCCAAGGACAGGGACAAGAGACCCAGTACTTC.

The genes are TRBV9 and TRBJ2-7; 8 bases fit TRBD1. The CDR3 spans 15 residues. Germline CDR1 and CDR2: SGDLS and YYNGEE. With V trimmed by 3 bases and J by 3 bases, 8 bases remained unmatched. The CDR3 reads CASSGGQAGYYEQYF. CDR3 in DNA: TGTGCCAGCAGCGGGGGACAGGCCGGTTACTACGAGCAGTACTTC.

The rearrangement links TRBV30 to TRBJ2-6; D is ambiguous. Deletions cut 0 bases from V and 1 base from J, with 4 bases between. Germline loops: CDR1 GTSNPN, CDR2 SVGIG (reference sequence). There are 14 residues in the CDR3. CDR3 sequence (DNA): TGTGCCTGGAGTGTAGAGTCTGGGGCCAACGTCCTGACTTTC. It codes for CAWSVESGANVLTF.

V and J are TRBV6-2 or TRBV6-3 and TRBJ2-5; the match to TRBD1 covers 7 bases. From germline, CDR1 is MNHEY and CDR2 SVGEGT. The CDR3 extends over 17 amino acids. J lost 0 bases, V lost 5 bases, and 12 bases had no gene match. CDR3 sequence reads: CASSKRPGQKNQETQYF. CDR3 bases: TGTGCCAGCAGTAAACGACCGGGACAGAAAAACCAAGAGACCCAGTACTTC.

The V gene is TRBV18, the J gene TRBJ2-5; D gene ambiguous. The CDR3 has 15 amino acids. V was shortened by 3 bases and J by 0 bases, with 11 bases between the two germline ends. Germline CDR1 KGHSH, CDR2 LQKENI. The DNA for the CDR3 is TGTGCCAGCTCACCGGCCTCGCAATACCAAGAGACCCAGTACTTC. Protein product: CASSPASQYQETQYF.

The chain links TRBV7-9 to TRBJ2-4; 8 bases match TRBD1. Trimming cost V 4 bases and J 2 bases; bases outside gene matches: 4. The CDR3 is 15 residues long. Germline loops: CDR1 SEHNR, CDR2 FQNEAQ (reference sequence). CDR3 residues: CASSSGGASKNIQYF. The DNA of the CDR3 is TGTGCCAGCAGCTCAGGGGGCGCATCCAAAAACATTCAGTACTTC.

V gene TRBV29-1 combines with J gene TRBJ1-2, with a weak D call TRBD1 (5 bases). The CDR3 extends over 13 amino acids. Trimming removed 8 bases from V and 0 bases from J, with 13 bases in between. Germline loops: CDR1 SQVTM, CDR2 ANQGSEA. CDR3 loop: CSHAPTANYGYTF. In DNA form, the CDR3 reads TGCAGCCACGCACCGACAGCTAACTATGGCTACACCTTC. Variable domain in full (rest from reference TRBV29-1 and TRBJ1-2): SAVISQKPSRDICQRGTSLTIQCQVDSQVTMMFWYRQQPGQSLTLIATANQGSEATYESGFVIDKFPISRPNLTFSTLTVSNMSPEDSSIYLCSHAPTANYGYTFGSGTRLTVV.

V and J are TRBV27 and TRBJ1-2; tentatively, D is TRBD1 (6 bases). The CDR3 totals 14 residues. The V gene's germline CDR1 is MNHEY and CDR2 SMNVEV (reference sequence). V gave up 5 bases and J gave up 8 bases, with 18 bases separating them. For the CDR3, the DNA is TGTGCCAGCAGTCCCCGCCCCAGGGGCGAGGGCTACACCTTC. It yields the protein CASSPRPRGEGYTF.

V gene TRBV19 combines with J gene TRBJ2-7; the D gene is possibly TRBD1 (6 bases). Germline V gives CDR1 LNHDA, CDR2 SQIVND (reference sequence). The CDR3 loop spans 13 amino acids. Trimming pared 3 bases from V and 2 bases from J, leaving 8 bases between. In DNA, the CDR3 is TGTGCCAGTAGTATGGACAGTGCCTACGAGCAGTACTTC. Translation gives CASSMDSAYEQYF.

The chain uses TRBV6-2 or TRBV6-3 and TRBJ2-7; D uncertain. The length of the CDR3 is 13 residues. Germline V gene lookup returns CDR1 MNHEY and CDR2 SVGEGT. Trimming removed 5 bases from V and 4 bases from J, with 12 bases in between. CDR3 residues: CASSHDYTYEQYF. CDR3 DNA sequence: TGTGCCAGCAGTCATGATTATACTTACGAGCAGTACTTC.

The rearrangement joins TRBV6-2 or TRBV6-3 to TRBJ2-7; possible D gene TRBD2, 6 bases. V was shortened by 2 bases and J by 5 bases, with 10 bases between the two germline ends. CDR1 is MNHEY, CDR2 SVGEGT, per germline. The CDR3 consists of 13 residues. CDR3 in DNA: TGTGCCAGCAGTTACGCGGGGTCCCACGAGCAGTACTTC. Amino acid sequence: CASSYAGSHEQYF.